These T cell receptor beta chains were read from a single sample in a study of T cells after yellow fever vaccination. From the 5' RACE reads, TCRdb called clonotypes with MiXCR, one entry per CDR3 protein. The sample includes 400,000 to 450,000 distinct CDR3 sequences, about 17% of them seen just once. The source was PBMCs, collected before the yellow fever booster vaccination. The receptors shown here come from a man between 18 and 35 years old who received the YFV17D yellow fever vaccine. The CDR3 runs from the conserved cysteine through the conserved F or W. D genes are given only for firm matches. Some rows mark clone size as missing; the rest say once, few, many or name a class of expanded clone.

v_call: TRBV6-5; clone_size: many; j_call: TRBJ1-2; d_call: .; cdr3_nt: TGTGCCAGCAGCCGCAATCCTGTGGGGGGGGGCTACACCTTC; cdr3_aa: CASSRNPVGGGYTF
v_call: TRBV24-1; clone_size: many; j_call: TRBJ2-5; d_call: .; cdr3_nt: TGTGCCACCAGTGATTTGGACACCCAGTACTTC; cdr3_aa: CATSDLDTQYF
v_call: TRBV11-2; clone_size: few; j_call: TRBJ2-5; d_call: TRBD1; cdr3_nt: TGTGCCAGCAGCTTAGGGCCAGGGGGACAAGAGACCCAGTACTTC; cdr3_aa: CASSLGPGGQETQYF
v_call: TRBV7-2; clone_size: few; j_call: TRBJ1-2; d_call: TRBD1; cdr3_nt: TGTGCCAGCAGCTTAGAGCCAGGGGGCAACTATGGCTACACCTTC; cdr3_aa: CASSLEPGGNYGYTF
v_call: TRBV7-2; clone_size: few; j_call: TRBJ2-5; d_call: TRBD2; cdr3_nt: TGTGCCAGCAGCTTAGGACTAGCGGGGGGGTCTCTCTTCGACTTAGTGGAGACCCAGTACTTC; cdr3_aa: CASSLGLAGGSLFDLVETQYF
v_call: TRBV3-1; clone_size: .; j_call: TRBJ2-7; d_call: TRBD2; cdr3_nt: TGTGCCAGCAGCCTCCGAGCGGGGTCTGGCGAGCAGTACTTC; cdr3_aa: CASSLRAGSGEQYF
v_call: TRBV15; clone_size: .; j_call: TRBJ2-3; d_call: .; cdr3_nt: TGTGCCACCAGCAGAGATGCGGACAGACACACAGATACGCAGTATTTT; cdr3_aa: CATSRDADRHTDTQYF
v_call: TRBV10-3; clone_size: .; j_call: TRBJ2-5; d_call: TRBD2; cdr3_nt: TGTGCCATCAGTCGCGGGGGCCAAGAGACCCAGTACTTC; cdr3_aa: CAISRGGQETQYF
v_call: TRBV5-1; clone_size: .; j_call: TRBJ2-3; d_call: .; cdr3_nt: TGCGCCAGCAGCCTGACCGGGCCCCTGGCCCCAGATACGCAGTATTTT; cdr3_aa: CASSLTGPLAPDTQYF
v_call: TRBV20-1; clone_size: once; j_call: TRBJ2-2; d_call: .; cdr3_nt: TGCAGTGCTAGTCCCCTCGGGTACGGCGGGGAGCTGTTTTTT; cdr3_aa: CSASPLGYGGELFF